These T cell receptor beta chains were read from a single sample in a study of PD-1 blockade in classical Hodgkin lymphoma. Here immunoSEQ multiplex PCR was the method, and the copy in TCRdb shows in-frame clones only, minus some. The sample lists 10,000 to 15,000 clones, approximately 92% occurring once. The sample in question was peripheral blood mononuclear cells (PBMCs), obtained at baseline. The origin of the receptors is a human donor with classical Hodgkin lymphoma. CDR3s include the opening cysteine and the closing phenylalanine or tryptophan. A D gene is named only where the DNA matches it firmly. Not all rows give a size; the values are once, few, many and, for expanded clones, a class.

d_gene: NA; abundance: NA; j_gene: TRBJ1-1; v_gene: TRBV5-1; CDR3nt: TGCGCCAGCAGCTTGGTTGGGTCTAATCGAGCTTTCTTT; CDR3aa: CASSLVGSNRAFF
d_gene: NA; abundance: NA; j_gene: TRBJ1-1; v_gene: TRBV5-1; CDR3nt: TGCGCCAGCAGCAGTAATACAGGGACCACTGAAGCTTTCTTT; CDR3aa: CASSSNTGTTEAFF
d_gene: NA; abundance: NA; j_gene: TRBJ2-7; v_gene: TRBV5-1; CDR3nt: TGCGCCAGCAGCTTGGTGGATAGCGCTTACGAGCAGTACTTC; CDR3aa: CASSLVDSAYEQYF
d_gene: TRBD1; abundance: NA; j_gene: TRBJ1-6; v_gene: TRBV5-6; CDR3nt: TGTGCCAGCAGCTTGGTGATGGGACAGCGAAATTCACCCCTCCACTTT; CDR3aa: CASSLVMGQRNSPLHF
d_gene: NA; abundance: NA; j_gene: TRBJ2-2; v_gene: TRBV7-2; CDR3nt: TGTGCCAGCAGCCTTAGCGGAATGAACACCGGGGAGCTGTTTTTT; CDR3aa: CASSLSGMNTGELFF
d_gene: NA; abundance: NA; j_gene: TRBJ1-5; v_gene: TRBV7-8; CDR3nt: TGTGCCAGCAGCTCACAGTATAGCAATCAGCCCCAGCATTTT; CDR3aa: CASSSQYSNQPQHF
d_gene: NA; abundance: NA; j_gene: TRBJ2-7; v_gene: TRBV11-2; CDR3nt: TGTGCCAGCAGCTTAATGTGGGGCAGCTACGAGCAGTACTTC; CDR3aa: CASSLMWGSYEQYF
d_gene: TRBD2; abundance: once; j_gene: TRBJ2-2; v_gene: TRBV18; CDR3nt: TGTGCCAGCTCACCACCGATTCGAGCGGGGGGCCACCCCGGGGAGCTGTTTTTT; CDR3aa: CASSPPIRAGGHPGELFF
d_gene: TRBD1; abundance: NA; j_gene: TRBJ2-7; v_gene: TRBV4-1; CDR3nt: TGCGCCAGCAGCGGAAGGGACAGCAGCTCCTACGAGCAGTACTTC; CDR3aa: CASSGRDSSSYEQYF
d_gene: TRBD1; abundance: NA; j_gene: TRBJ1-4; v_gene: TRBV5-1; CDR3nt: TGCGCCAGCAGCTTCAGACAGGGGCATGAAAAACTGTTTTTT; CDR3aa: CASSFRQGHEKLFF
d_gene: NA; abundance: NA; j_gene: TRBJ1-2; v_gene: TRBV28; CDR3nt: TGTGCCAGCAGGGTTGACAGGAACTATGGCTACACCTTC; CDR3aa: CASRVDRNYGYTF
d_gene: NA; abundance: NA; j_gene: TRBJ1-1; v_gene: TRBV11-3; CDR3nt: TGTGCCAGCAGCTTAAGGCACAGCGAGAACACTGAAGCTTTCTTT; CDR3aa: CASSLRHSENTEAFF
d_gene: NA; abundance: NA; j_gene: TRBJ1-6; v_gene: TRBV7-9; CDR3nt: TGTGCCAGCAGCTTACCGGAGGGGGGGAGCTCCTATAATTCACCCCTCCACTTT; CDR3aa: CASSLPEGGSSYNSPLHF
d_gene: NA; abundance: NA; j_gene: TRBJ1-2; v_gene: TRBV4-1; CDR3nt: TGCGCCAGCAGCCAATCCGGACAGTCTAACTATGGCTACACCTTC; CDR3aa: CASSQSGQSNYGYTF